This T cell receptor (beta chain) was sequenced during a study of T cells in Graves' hyperthyroidism and ophthalmopathy. TCR beta CDR3 regions were amplified from RNA. Primed by the HTBI set, a first-round RT-PCR was run on the TCR CDR3. One entry per CDR3 protein results from TCRdb running MiXCR on the multiplex PCR reads. The data show more than 500,000 distinct CDR3 sequences, 15% to 20% seen once. The cohort's ophthalmopathy patients, a group with duration under 3 months, had a Clinical Activity Score of at least 3 and a NOSPECS grade of at least 4. This CDR3 comprises 14 residues. After removal of 10 bases from V and 1 base from J, the junction contained 3 bases not matched to a gene. Per germline, CDR1 SEHNR and CDR2 FQNEAQ (reference sequence).

This clonotype originated in a woman in her 30s with Graves' ophthalmopathy. The rearrangement links TRBV7-9 to TRBJ2-3; 12 bases match TRBD2. Material for sequencing was blood. The CDR3, as DNA: TGTGCCATCCGACTAGCGGGGGGCACAGATACGCAGTATTTT. This translates into CAIRLAGGTDTQYF.